This T cell receptor (beta chain) was sequenced in a study of blood T cell repertoires in COVID-19. Whole-study context: Some COVID-19 samples were acute and others convalescent; all came from the United States, Italy and Spain. PBMCs, B-cell-depleted T cells, or T cells provided the cDNA or gDNA that made up the material.

CDR3 length: 13 amino acids. CDR1 LNHDA and CDR2 SQIVND come from the germline V gene (reference sequence). In the authors' methods: Reference gene primer amplification gave estimated nucleated cell counts. TCRdb's copy holds only in-frame clones and misses some; the assay was immunoSEQ multiplex PCR. The V and J calls and clone size come from that table; D and trimming were worked out from the DNA. Seen here are around 110,000 clones, about 87% observed once, and the top ten hold 6.8%. V usage is TRBV19 and J usage is TRBJ1-1; TRBD1 aligns across 7 bases. The clonotype comes from a middle-aged man with active or convalescent COVID-19. Source material: peripheral blood. CDR3 DNA: TGTGCGACAATGTTGACAGGGAGAACTGAAGCTTTCTTT. This translates into CATMLTGRTEAFF.